Below, 5 T cell receptor beta chains from the same sample are listed, as sequenced in a study of regulatory T cells in long-lasting Graves disease. Arm-PCR of CDR3 regions and iRepertoire HTBI primers were used to build TCR beta libraries. TCRdb independently ran MiXCR on the multiplex PCR reads; one entry per CDR3 protein. This sample has about 560,000 distinct CDR3 sequences, with roughly a sixth found just once. The sample's time point: newly diagnosed GD, antithyroid drugs for less than 3 months. PBMC RNA was the source of the TCR library. These same data were also listed under a study on T cells in Graves' hyperthyroidism and ophthalmopathy.

The sequencing used peripheral blood mononuclear cells (PBMCs), collected at new diagnosis, from a patient treated with antithyroid drugs. Source of these receptors: a man aged 18 to 29 with Graves disease.

This clonotype was seen more than once but under ten times. The V call is TRBV29-1, the J call TRBJ2-1, with TRBD2 matching 10 bases. Germline V gene data show CDR1 as SQVTM and CDR2 as ANQGSEA. This CDR3 region has 14 residues. V was clipped by 4 bases and J by 7 bases; unmatched bases: 7. The CDR3 DNA sequence: TGCAGCGTTGGTAAAGCGGGAGGGGGTAATGAGCAGTTCTTC. It yields the protein CSVGKAGGGNEQFF.

This clonotype was seen repeatedly, ten times or more. Written as DNA, the CDR3 is TGTGCCAGCAGTCTCCGGCAGGCAACCTACAATGAGCAGTTCTTC. Its protein product is CASSLRQATYNEQFF. The V call is TRBV27, the J call TRBJ2-1; D ambiguous. The CDR3 totals 15 residues. In germline, CDR1 is MNHEY, CDR2 SMNVEV (reference sequence). The V and J ends lost 5 bases and 2 bases respectively, with 13 bases between them.

The V call is TRBV7-9, the J call TRBJ1-5; D is unresolved. Germline-derived CDR1 and CDR2 are SEHNR and FQNEAQ (reference sequence). This CDR3 is built from 13 residues. Trimming pared 1 base from V and 9 bases from J, leaving 10 bases between. DNA of the CDR3: TGTGCCAGCAGCTTAGGGGTATGGGCGCCCCAGCATTTT. Residues: CASSLGVWAPQHF.

This clonotype appeared many times. The chain uses TRBV5-1 and TRBJ2-7; the match to TRBD1 covers 11 bases. J was trimmed by 7 bases and V by 3 bases; bases with no gene match: 3. The CDR3 has 13 amino acids. Germline V gene lookup returns CDR1 SGHRS and CDR2 YFSETQ. The DNA for the CDR3 is TGCGCCAGCAGCTGGACAGGGGGCGGTGAGCAGTACTTC. Its translation: CASSWTGGGEQYF.

This chain links TRBV19 with TRBJ1-1; the D gene is possibly TRBD1 (6 bases). V shed 7 bases and J shed 8 bases, with 14 bases lying between them. Germline CDR1 and CDR2: LNHDA and SQIVND (reference sequence). CDR3 size: 12 residues. The CDR3 is CASTRADSEAFF. CDR3 bases: TGTGCCAGTACCAGGGCGGACAGCGAAGCTTTCTTT.